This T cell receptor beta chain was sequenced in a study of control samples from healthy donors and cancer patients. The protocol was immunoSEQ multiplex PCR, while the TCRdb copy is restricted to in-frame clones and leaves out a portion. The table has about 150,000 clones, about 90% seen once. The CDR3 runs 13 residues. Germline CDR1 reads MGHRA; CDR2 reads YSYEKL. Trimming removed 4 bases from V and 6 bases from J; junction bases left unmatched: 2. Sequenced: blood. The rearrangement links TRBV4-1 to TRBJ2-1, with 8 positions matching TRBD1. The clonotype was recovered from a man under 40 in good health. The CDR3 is CASSLGTGNEQFF. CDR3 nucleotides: TGCGCCAGCAGCCTCGGGACAGGCAATGAGCAGTTCTTC.